The present TCR beta chain was sequenced within a study of metastatic and nonmetastatic thyroid tumors. Study at large: Peripheral blood and tumor or nodule samples from malignant and benign thyroid patients were compared. Points from the study as a whole: Significantly greater TCR beta diversity was reportedly found in malignant thyroid tumors than in benign nodules (in blood and tumor).

Germline CDR1 and CDR2: MNHEY and SVGAGI. CDR3 size: 15 residues. Before thyroid surgery, none of the patients had received any treatment. This clone was observed a few times. The antigen remains undetermined. One end of the junction does not line up with germline, which may come from a read error. As originally analysed: A classifier of distant metastasis in papillary thyroid cancer was built from CDR3 differences (across clinicopathological groups). From the PCR reads, TCRdb re-called clones with MiXCR. V and J calls and clone size were set by TCRdb, not the authors. The table lists about 16,000 clones, about 24% of them singletons.

This receptor was taken from a male donor with papillary thyroid cancer or a benign thyroid nodule (not recorded which). Some clones in this sample may be carry-over from other donors' samples. The genes are TRBV6-5 and TRBJ2-7; no clear D. Input material: tumor tissue. CDR3 coding DNA: TGTTCCAGCATTTACTCACTGGCAGCCACGAACGAGCAGTACTTC. This translates into CSSIYSLAATNEQYF.